The clone carrying this TCR beta chain came up once. Its antigen is unknown. Time point described: cycle 4 day 1 (C4D1), after more than five weeks of nivolumab. Each patient relapsed following autologous stem cell transplantation, and prior brentuximab vedotin exposure differed. Relapsed/refractory classical Hodgkin lymphoma patients had complete, partial or progressive responses. This record belongs to a study of PD-1 blockade in classical Hodgkin lymphoma. Findings of the study overall: CD8+ TCR diversity did not rise significantly by C4D1, unlike CD4+.

CDR1 is SGDLS and CDR2 is YYNGEE in the germline V gene. The CDR3 spans 15 residues. J lost 7 bases, V lost 2 bases, and 7 bases had no gene match. The method was immunoSEQ multiplex PCR; TCRdb's version includes in-frame clones alone and lacks a portion of them. The sample includes some 30,000 clones, around 80% seen only once; the top ten take about 15%. The sequences come from peripheral blood mononuclear cells (PBMCs), collected before the fourth cycle of nivolumab. This TCR came from a human donor with classical Hodgkin lymphoma. The chain couples TRBV9 to TRBJ2-4; 9 bases are shared with TRBD1. DNA of the CDR3: TGTGCCAGCAGCGTGGACGGGACAGGGTCGAACATTCAGTACTTC. This encodes CASSVDGTGSNIQYF.